This TCR beta chain was obtained from a study of blood T cell repertoires in COVID-19. Repertoires were generated with immunoSEQ multiplex PCR, while TCRdb's copy carries only in-frame clones and drops some. The sample has fewer than 200,000 clones; approximately 87% are singletons. The CDR3 has 14 amino acids. The germline V gene encodes CDR1 SGHTA and CDR2 FQGNSA. The germline V and J ends were trimmed by 2 bases and 8 bases, with 13 bases remaining between them. Donors were grouped by their self-reported clinical history. Sequenced input: PBMCs or T cells enriched from blood (not recorded which). This clonotype was obtained from a woman aged 45-65 years who had recovered from COVID-19. This chain joins TRBV7-2 and TRBJ1-5; possibly TRBD1 for D (5 bases). The CDR3 is CASSLYQGLEPQHF. In DNA, the CDR3 is TGTGCCAGCAGCTTATATCAGGGCCTGGAGCCCCAGCATTTT.